Listed here is a single T cell receptor (beta chain). It has no known antigen specificity. Base qualities are not at hand, and no much larger clone is one base apart. This entry belongs to a study of CD8 T cells in Susac syndrome (dated by TCRdb to the late 2010s). Regarding the research as a whole: Repertoire sequencing was used to test whether CD8+ T cell activation and differentiation in Susac syndrome was antigen driven.

On the study overall, not on this receptor specifically: The number of individuals in the TCR sequencing and HLA analysis was recognized as being relatively small.

According to the germline V gene, CDR1 reads MGHDK and CDR2 reads SYGVNS. Including cysteine and phenylalanine, the CDR3 has 11 amino acids. Only the CDR3 region is kept as DNA, spanning 33 bases read in frame from base 1. Trimming takes 5 bases from V and 8 bases from J, and the germline ends sit 9 bases apart. RNA was extracted with the RNeasy kit and about 0.5 to 1 ug was reverse transcribed using random hexamers. TCR beta CDR3 regions were amplified with the immunoSEQ multiplex PCR assay covering 54 Vbeta and 13 Jbeta segments. PCR amplification bias was corrected using a synthetic template baseline for primer optimization and computational correction. On the authors' methods: Reads were annotated to V, D and J genes according to IMGT and were analyzed with immunoSEQ Analyzer, with only productive sequences retained. Clonality was computed as one minus Shannon entropy normalized by log2 of the number of productive unique sequences. For each patient and control, public and private clones were evaluated within the 100 most prevalent clones. Clones were defined as Susac-specific when absent from the healthy and MS cohorts, from about 970 published viral clones and from other ImmuneACCESS disease sequences. TCRdb ran its own pipeline on the public reads, namely fastp trimming at Q25 and MiXCR clone calling, and kept in-frame beta chains. Each entry merges the rows of one CDR3 protein and shows their most common DNA and genes. TCRdb's processing, not the authors' own work, is the source of the V and J calls. The sample contains around 130,000 distinct CDR3 sequences, approximately 94% of them found a single time. Of the sample, about 0.098% is held by the ten largest clones.

Peripheral blood CD8+ and CD4+ T cells from healthy donors, Susac syndrome patients and multiple sclerosis patients were profiled using high-throughput TCR beta sequencing. Healthy donors were age- and sex-matched controls. Bulk CD8+ and CD4+ T cells were purified by magnetic negative isolation, whereas CD8+ TEMRA cells were enriched by FACS. Blood was drawn into EDTA tubes, processed within 24 hours, and PBMCs were isolated by density gradient centrifugation. PBMCs intended for TCR sequencing were cryopreserved in liquid nitrogen and thawed later in a water bath at 37 degrees C. Purity of sorted or isolated CD4+, CD8+ and CD8+ TEMRA cells was at least 90%.

This receptor chain uses TRBV25-1 and TRBJ1-1; a confident D gene designation cannot be given. Input material: CD4+ T cells from PBMCs. The TCR originated in a human donor in good health. The DNA sequence is given as TGTGCCAGCAGTTTAGTTCAAGAAGCTTTCTTT. This codes for CASSLVQEAFF.